The clone carrying this TCR beta chain has more than one count but fewer than ten. Its antigen is not known. Unique molecular identifiers featured in how the TCRbeta library was prepared. In TCRdb, the PCR reads were re-called with MiXCR into one record per CDR3 protein. The repertoire has 350,000 to 500,000 distinct CDR3 sequences, about 40% of them found once; the top ten carry approximately 25%. CDR3 length: 14 residues. With V trimmed by 2 bases and J by 7 bases, 5 bases remained unmatched. Germline V lookup: CDR1 SGHRS, CDR2 YFSETQ. This sample is part of a study of T-cell reconstitution after alpha-beta-depleted transplantation in children. Study-level findings and limits: Expanded clones from the graft, numbering several hundred, reportedly supplied alpha-beta T cells about two months after transplant. Surviving recipient T cells and intrathymic progenitors accounted for some patients' high TCRbeta diversity at day 60. A year post-transplant, T-cell counts and diversity derived mostly from newly produced T cells.

The sample consisted of PBMCs, taken before TCRalphabeta/CD19-depleted stem cell transplant. The receptor's source is a girl aged 2-10 years with aplastic anemia, due to receive a stem cell transplant. The chain has TRBV5-1 and TRBJ2-2; 7 bases are shared with TRBD1. The CDR3: CASSFRGQNGELFF. The CDR3 DNA reads TGCGCCAGCAGCTTTAGGGGGCAAAACGGGGAGCTGTTTTTT.